These T cell receptor beta chains were read from a single sample in a study of T-cell memory formation after mild COVID-19. Each CDR3 protein is one row after TCRdb ran MiXCR on the 5' RACE reads. In the table there are roughly 250,000 distinct CDR3 sequences, 16% of which are singletons. Sequenced sample: PBMCs or a T cell subset sorted from them (not recorded which). The source is a young man who had mild COVID-19 (a few samples of this study predate the infection). Cell type and time point are not known. Each CDR3 is given with its conserved first and last residue. A D gene is named only where the DNA matches it firmly. Rows give clone size only sometimes, using once, few, many, or a class for an expanded clone.

v_call	clone_size	j_call	d_call	cdr3_aa	cdr3_nt
TRBV2	few	TRBJ1-5	NA	CASREYQNQPQHF	TGTGCCAGCAGGGAATATCAGAATCAGCCCCAGCATTTT
TRBV25-1	few	TRBJ2-5	NA	CASSELRDSGETQYF	TGTGCCAGCAGTGAGCTCCGGGACTCCGGAGAGACCCAGTACTTC
TRBV6-2/TRBV6-3	NA	TRBJ2-3	TRBD2	CASRRSGATDTQYF	TGTGCCAGCCGGAGAAGCGGGGCCACAGATACGCAGTATTTT
TRBV3-1	once	TRBJ1-1	NA	CASSQSRMNTEAFF	TGTGCCAGCAGCCAATCCCGGATGAACACTGAAGCTTTCTTT
TRBV3-1	NA	TRBJ2-3	TRBD2	CASSPTKPRLAGPTDTQYF	TGTGCCAGCAGCCCGACGAAACCAAGACTAGCGGGGCCCACAGATACGCAGTATTTT
TRBV7-2	few	TRBJ2-3	TRBD2	CASSRSGAIGTDTQYF	TGTGCCAGCAGTCGTAGCGGGGCAATTGGCACAGATACGCAGTATTTT
TRBV5-1	NA	TRBJ1-5	TRBD1	CASSLEGARNQPQHF	TGCGCCAGCAGCCTAGAGGGGGCGCGCAATCAGCCCCAGCATTTT
TRBV4-2	many	TRBJ2-5	TRBD2	CASSQDGTTFLETQYF	TGTGCCAGCAGCCAAGACGGGACTACCTTCTTAGAGACCCAGTACTTC
TRBV9	few	TRBJ2-5	TRBD2	CASSPIGGAGETQYF	TGTGCCAGCAGCCCTATCGGGGGGGCCGGAGAGACCCAGTACTTC
TRBV12-3/TRBV12-4	NA	TRBJ1-2	NA	CASSPTTDLSYGYTF	TGTGCCAGCAGTCCCACGACTGACCTCTCCTATGGCTACACCTTC
TRBV25-1	many	TRBJ2-5	NA	CASSESGATSQETQYF	TGTGCCAGCAGTGAATCGGGAGCGACCAGCCAAGAGACCCAGTACTTC
TRBV24-1	few	TRBJ2-1	TRBD1	CATSDFSRDRNNEQFF	TGTGCCACCAGTGATTTTTCGCGGGACAGGAATAATGAGCAGTTCTTC
TRBV6-5	NA	TRBJ2-2	NA	CASSYSGRTGELFF	TGTGCCAGCAGTTACTCGGGGAGGACCGGGGAGCTGTTTTTT
TRBV3-1	few	TRBJ2-3	TRBD2	CASSQEALAGRDTQYF	TGTGCCAGCAGCCAAGAGGCACTAGCGGGCAGGGATACGCAGTATTTT
TRBV20-1	NA	TRBJ1-1	NA	CSAASGEAFF	TGCAGTGCTGCCAGCGGTGAAGCTTTCTTT
TRBV4-1	many	TRBJ1-5	NA	CASSQGASANQPQHF	TGCGCCAGCAGCCAGGGGGCCAGCGCTAATCAGCCCCAGCATTTT
TRBV12-3/TRBV12-4	NA	TRBJ1-3	NA	CASSLRQGGNTIYF	TGTGCCAGCAGTTTGAGGCAGGGTGGAAACACCATATATTTT
TRBV27	NA	TRBJ2-7	NA	CASSYRFSYEQYF	TGTGCCAGCAGTTATAGGTTCTCCTACGAGCAGTACTTC
TRBV7-9	few	TRBJ2-7	NA	CASSLGAGRSSYEQYF	TGTGCCAGCAGCTTGGGGGCGGGTAGGAGCTCCTACGAGCAGTACTTC
TRBV18	NA	TRBJ2-5	NA	CASSPPEGLETQYF	TGTGCCAGCTCACCACCGGAGGGTTTGGAGACCCAGTACTTC
TRBV5-1	many	TRBJ2-3	NA	CASGDRALTDTQYF	TGCGCCAGCGGGGATCGGGCCCTCACAGATACGCAGTATTTT
TRBV10-3	NA	TRBJ2-1	NA	CAGSPSGGSYNEQFF	TGTGCCGGCTCCCCCTCTGGGGGCTCCTACAATGAGCAGTTCTTC
TRBV18	NA	TRBJ1-5	TRBD1	CASSETGGVMPQHF	TGTGCCAGCTCAGAGACAGGGGGTGTAATGCCCCAGCATTTT
TRBV6-5	many	TRBJ2-5	TRBD2	CASSSAGGVETQYF	TGTGCCAGCAGTTCCGCGGGAGGGGTAGAGACCCAGTACTTC
TRBV4-3	many	TRBJ2-1	NA	CASSHITGREQFF	TGCGCCAGCAGCCATATTACAGGTCGCGAGCAGTTCTTC
TRBV7-3	NA	TRBJ1-6	NA	CASSLSSGLNSPLHF	TGTGCCAGCAGCTTAAGCTCAGGGCTCAATTCACCCCTCCACTTT
TRBV5-8	NA	TRBJ2-3	TRBD2	CASSLESGADTQYF	TGTGCCAGCAGCTTGGAGAGCGGGGCAGATACGCAGTATTTT
TRBV15	few	TRBJ2-3	TRBD1	CATSIRTGGDTQYF	TGTGCCACCAGCATTCGGACAGGGGGTGATACGCAGTATTTT